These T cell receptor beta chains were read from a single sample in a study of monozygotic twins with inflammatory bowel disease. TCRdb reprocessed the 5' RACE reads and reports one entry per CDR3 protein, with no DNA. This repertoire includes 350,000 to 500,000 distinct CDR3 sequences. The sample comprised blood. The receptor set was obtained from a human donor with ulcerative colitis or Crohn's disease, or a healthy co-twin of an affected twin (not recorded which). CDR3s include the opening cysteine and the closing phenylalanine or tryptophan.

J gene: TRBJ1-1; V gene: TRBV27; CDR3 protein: CASQSHLNTEAFF
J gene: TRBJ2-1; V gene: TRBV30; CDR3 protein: CAWSVTSGSYNEQFF
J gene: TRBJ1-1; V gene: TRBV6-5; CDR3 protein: CASSYGRNDVNTEAFF
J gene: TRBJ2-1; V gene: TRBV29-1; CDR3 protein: CSAEHGTEETSGRVCEQFF
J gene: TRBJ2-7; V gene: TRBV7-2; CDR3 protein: CASSSRTGSYEQYF
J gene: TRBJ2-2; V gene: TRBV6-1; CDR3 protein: CASSRLASNTGELFF
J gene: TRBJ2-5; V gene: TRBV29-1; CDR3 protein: CSVASGTGGRETQYF
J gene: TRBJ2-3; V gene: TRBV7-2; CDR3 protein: CASSLAIDTQYF
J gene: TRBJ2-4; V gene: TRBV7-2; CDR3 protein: CASNSREANMQYF
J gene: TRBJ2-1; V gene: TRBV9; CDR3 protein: CASSARPRGRSEQFF
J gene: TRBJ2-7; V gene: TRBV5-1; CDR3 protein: CASSLAVSGNYEQYF
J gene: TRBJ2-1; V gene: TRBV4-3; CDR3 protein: CASSQRLAETAYNEQFF
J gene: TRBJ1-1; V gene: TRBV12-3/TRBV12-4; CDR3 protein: CASSFDLEAFF
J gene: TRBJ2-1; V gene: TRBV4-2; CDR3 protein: CASSLTSGNSNEQFF
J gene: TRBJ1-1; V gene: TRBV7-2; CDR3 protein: CASSLQGGNRAFF
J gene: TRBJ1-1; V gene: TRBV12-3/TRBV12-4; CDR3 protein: CASSLIDRYTEAFF
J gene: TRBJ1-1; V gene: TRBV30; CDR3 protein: CAWIEGSGGNTEAFF
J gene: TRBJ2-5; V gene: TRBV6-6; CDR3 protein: CASSRDGGLATQYF
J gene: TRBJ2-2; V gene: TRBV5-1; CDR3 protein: CASSPQTGAGGELFF
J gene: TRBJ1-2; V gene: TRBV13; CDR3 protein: CASSLMRGGADGYTF
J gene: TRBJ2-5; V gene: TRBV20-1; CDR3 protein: CSGLLAGPGETQYF
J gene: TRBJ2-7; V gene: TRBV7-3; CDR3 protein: CASSLSRESSYEQYF
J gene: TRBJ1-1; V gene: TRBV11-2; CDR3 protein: CASSLIYGGTGGLGTEAFF